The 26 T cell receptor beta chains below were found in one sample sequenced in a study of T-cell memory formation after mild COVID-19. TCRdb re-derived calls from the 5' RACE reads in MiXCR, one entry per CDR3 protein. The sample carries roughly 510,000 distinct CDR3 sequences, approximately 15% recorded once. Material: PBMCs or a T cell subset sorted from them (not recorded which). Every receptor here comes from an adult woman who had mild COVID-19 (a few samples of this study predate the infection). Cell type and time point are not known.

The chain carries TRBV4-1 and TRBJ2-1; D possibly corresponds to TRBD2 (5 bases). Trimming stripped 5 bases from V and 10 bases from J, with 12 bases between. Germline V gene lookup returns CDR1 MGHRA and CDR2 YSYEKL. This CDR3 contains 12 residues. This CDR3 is CASSSQRGEQFF. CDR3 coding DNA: TGCGCCAGCAGCTCCCAGCGAGGGGAGCAGTTCTTC.

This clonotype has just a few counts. The CDR3 region is CATSSGQGSTDTQYF. The DNA of the CDR3 is TGTGCCACCAGCAGCGGACAGGGGTCCACAGATACGCAGTATTTT. The chain recombines TRBV15 with TRBJ2-3; 9 bases agree with TRBD1. Trimming removed 3 bases from V and 2 bases from J; junction bases left unmatched: 3. CDR3 length equals 15 residues. Germline V CDR1 and CDR2: LNHNV, YYDKDF (reference sequence). The full variable domain, completed using reference TRBV15 and TRBJ2-3, is DAMVIQNPRYQVTQFGKPVTLSCSQTLNHNVMYWYQQKSSQAPKLLFHYYDKDFNNEADTPDNFQSRRPNTSFCFLDIRSPGLGDTAMYLCATSSGQGSTDTQYFGPGTRLTVL.

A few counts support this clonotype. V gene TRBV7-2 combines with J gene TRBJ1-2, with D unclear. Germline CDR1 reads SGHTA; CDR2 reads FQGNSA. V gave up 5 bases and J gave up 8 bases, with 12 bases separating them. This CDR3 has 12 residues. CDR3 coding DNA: TGTGCCAGCAGCCTCACAAGGGTCGGCTACACCTTC. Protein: CASSLTRVGYTF.

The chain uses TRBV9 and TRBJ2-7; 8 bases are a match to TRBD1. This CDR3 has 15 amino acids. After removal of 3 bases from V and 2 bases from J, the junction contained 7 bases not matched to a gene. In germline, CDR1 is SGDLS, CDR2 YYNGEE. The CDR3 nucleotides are TGTGCCAGCAGCGCCAGGGAGGACAGGGCCTACGAGCAGTACTTC. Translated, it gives CASSAREDRAYEQYF. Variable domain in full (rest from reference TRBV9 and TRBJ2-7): DSGVTQTPKHLITATGQRVTLRCSPRSGDLSVYWYQQSLDQGLQFLIQYYNGEERAKGNILERFSAQQFPDLHSELNLSSLELGDSALYFCASSAREDRAYEQYFGPGTRLTVT.

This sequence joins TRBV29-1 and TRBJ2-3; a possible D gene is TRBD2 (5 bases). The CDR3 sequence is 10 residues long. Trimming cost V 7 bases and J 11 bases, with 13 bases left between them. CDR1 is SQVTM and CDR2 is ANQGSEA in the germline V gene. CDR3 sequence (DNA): TGCAGCGCGAAAGACTATCAGCAGTATTTT. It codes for CSAKDYQQYF.

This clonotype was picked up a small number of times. CDR3 coding DNA: TGTGCCAGCAGCTTAGAAATCGGGTGGAGTACGCAGTATTTT. The encoded protein is CASSLEIGWSTQYF. The rearrangement joins TRBV7-9 to TRBJ2-3; D gene ambiguous. This CDR3 comprises 14 residues. CDR1 is SEHNR, CDR2 FQNEAQ, per germline (reference sequence). Deletions cut 1 base from V and 8 bases from J, with 13 bases between.

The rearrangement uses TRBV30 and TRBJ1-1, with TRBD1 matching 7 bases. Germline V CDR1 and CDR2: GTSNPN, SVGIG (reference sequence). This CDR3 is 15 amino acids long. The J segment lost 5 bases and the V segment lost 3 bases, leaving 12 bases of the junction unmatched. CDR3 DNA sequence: TGTGCCTGGAGGAAGGTGGGGACAGCCAGGACTGAAGCTTTCTTT. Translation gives CAWRKVGTARTEAFF.

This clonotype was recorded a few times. Here the CDR3 reads CAWRVPVGETQYF. In DNA form, the CDR3 reads TGTGCCTGGAGGGTCCCGGTAGGGGAGACCCAGTACTTC. The chain combines TRBV30 with TRBJ2-5, with D unresolved. This CDR3 region has 13 residues. Germline V gene sequence: CDR1 GTSNPN, CDR2 SVGIG (reference sequence). Trimming cost V 3 bases and J 5 bases, with 13 bases left between them. Based on the CDR3 plus reference TRBV30 and TRBJ2-5, the full variable domain is SQTIHQWPATLVQPVGSPLSLECTVEGTSNPNLYWYRQAAGRGLQLLFYSVGIGQISSEVPQNLSASRPQDRQFILSSKKLLLSDSGFYLCAWRVPVGETQYFGPGTRLLVL.

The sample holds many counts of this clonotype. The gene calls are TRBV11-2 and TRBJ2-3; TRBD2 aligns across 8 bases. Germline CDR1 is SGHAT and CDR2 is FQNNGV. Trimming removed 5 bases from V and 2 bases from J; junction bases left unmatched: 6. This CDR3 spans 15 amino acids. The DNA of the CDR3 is TGTGCCAGCAGCAATAGCGGGATGGCCACAGATACGCAGTATTTT. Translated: CASSNSGMATDTQYF.

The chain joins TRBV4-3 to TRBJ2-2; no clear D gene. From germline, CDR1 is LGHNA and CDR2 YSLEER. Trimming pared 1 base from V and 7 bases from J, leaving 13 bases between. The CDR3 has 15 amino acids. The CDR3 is CASSQGLVEHGELFF. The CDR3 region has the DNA TGCGCCAGCAGCCAAGGACTGGTCGAACACGGGGAGCTGTTTTTT.

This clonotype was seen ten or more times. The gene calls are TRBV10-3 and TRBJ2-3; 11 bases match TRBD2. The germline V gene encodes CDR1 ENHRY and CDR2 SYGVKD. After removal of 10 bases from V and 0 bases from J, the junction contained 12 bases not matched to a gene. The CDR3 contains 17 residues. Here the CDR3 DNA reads TGTGCCACCGCTAGCGGGGGGCCGGAACCTAGCACAGATACGCAGTATTTT. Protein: CATASGGPEPSTDTQYF.

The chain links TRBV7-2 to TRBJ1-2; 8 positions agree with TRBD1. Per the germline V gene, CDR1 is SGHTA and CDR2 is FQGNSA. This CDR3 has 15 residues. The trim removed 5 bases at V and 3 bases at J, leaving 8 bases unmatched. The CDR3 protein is CASSSQGAWDYGYTF. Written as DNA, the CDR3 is TGTGCCAGCAGCAGTCAGGGGGCGTGGGACTATGGCTACACCTTC.

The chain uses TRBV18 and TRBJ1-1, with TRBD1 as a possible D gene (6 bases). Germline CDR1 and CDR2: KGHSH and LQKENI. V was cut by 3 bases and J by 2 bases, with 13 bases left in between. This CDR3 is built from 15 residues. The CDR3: CASSPTQGGNTEAFF. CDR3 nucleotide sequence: TGTGCCAGCTCACCGACACAGGGCGGTAACACTGAAGCTTTCTTT.

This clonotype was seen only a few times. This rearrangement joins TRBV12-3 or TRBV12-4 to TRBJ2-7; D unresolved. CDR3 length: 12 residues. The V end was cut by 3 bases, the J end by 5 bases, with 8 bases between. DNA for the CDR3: TGTGCCAGCAGTTTTCGGATTAACGAGCAGTACTTC. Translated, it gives CASSFRINEQYF.

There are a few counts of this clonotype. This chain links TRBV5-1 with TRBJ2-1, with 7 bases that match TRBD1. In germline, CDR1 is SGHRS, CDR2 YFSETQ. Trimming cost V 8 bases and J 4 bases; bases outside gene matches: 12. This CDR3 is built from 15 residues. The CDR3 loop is CASGQVSKGYNEQFF. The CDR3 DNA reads TGCGCCAGTGGACAGGTCTCTAAGGGGTACAATGAGCAGTTCTTC.

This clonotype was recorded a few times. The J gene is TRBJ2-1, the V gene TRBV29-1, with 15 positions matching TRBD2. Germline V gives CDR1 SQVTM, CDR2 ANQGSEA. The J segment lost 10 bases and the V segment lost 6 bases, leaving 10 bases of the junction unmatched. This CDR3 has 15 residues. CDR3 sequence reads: CSVHGLAGGLREQFF. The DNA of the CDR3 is TGCAGCGTCCACGGACTAGCGGGGGGGCTCAGGGAGCAGTTCTTC.

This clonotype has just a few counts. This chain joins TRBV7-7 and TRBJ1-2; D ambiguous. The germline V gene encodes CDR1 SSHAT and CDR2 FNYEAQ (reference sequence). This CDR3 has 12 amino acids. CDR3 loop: CASGDETDGYTF. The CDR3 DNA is TGTGCTAGCGGGGATGAAACTGATGGCTACACCTTC.

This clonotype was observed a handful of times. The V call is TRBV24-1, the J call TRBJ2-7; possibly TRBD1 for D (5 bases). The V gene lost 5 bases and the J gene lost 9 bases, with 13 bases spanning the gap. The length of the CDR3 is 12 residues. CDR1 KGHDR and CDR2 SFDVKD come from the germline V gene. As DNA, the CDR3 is TGTGCCACCAGTGGGCCTATGACAGCGCAGTACTTC. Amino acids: CATSGPMTAQYF.

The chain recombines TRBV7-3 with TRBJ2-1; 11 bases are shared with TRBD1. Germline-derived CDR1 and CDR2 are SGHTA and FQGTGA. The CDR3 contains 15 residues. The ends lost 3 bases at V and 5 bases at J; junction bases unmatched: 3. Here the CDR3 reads CASSLGQGEHNEQFF. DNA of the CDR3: TGTGCCAGCAGCTTGGGACAGGGGGAACACAATGAGCAGTTCTTC.

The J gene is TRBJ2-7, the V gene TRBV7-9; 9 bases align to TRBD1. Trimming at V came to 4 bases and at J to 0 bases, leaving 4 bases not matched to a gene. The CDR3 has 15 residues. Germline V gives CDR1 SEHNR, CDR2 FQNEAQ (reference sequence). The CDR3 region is CASSSGQGSSYEQYF. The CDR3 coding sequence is TGTGCCAGCAGCTCCGGACAGGGGAGCTCCTACGAGCAGTACTTC.

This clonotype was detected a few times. DNA of the CDR3: TGCAGCGTTGAACGGAAGGGCTCTGGAAACACCATATATTTT. Protein sequence: CSVERKGSGNTIYF. The chain is built from TRBV29-1 and TRBJ1-3, with D unresolved. In germline, CDR1 is SQVTM, CDR2 ANQGSEA. The CDR3 contains 14 residues. V was pared by 2 bases and J by 0 bases, with 8 bases between.

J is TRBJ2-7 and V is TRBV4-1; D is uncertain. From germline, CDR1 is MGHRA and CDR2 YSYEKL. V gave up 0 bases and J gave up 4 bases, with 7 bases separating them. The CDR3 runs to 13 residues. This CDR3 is CASSQDMRYEQYF. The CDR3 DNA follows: TGCGCCAGCAGCCAAGACATGCGTTACGAGCAGTACTTC.

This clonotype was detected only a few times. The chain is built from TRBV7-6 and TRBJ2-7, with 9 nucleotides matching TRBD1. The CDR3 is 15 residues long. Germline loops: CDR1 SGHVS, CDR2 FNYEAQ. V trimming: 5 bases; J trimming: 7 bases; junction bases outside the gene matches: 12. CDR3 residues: CASSHPRTGEFEQYF. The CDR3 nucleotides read TGTGCCAGCAGCCACCCTCGGACAGGGGAATTTGAGCAGTACTTC.

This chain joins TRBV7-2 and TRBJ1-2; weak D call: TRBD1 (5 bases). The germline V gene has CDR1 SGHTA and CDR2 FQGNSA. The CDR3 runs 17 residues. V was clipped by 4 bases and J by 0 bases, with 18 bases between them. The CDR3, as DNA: TGTGCCAGCAGCTCGCCCAGGTGGGGGAGGGCTAACTATGGCTACACCTTC. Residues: CASSSPRWGRANYGYTF. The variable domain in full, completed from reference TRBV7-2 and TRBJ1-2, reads GAGVSQSPSNKVTEKGKDVELRCDPISGHTALYWYRQSLGQGLEFLIYFQGNSAPDKSGLPSDRFSAERTGGSVSTLTIQRTQQEDSAVYLCASSSPRWGRANYGYTFGSGTRLTVV.

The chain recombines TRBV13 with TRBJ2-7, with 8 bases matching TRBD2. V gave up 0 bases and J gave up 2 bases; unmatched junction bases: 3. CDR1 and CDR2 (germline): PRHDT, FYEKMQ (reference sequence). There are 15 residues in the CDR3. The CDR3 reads CASSLGGRDAYEQYF. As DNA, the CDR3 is TGTGCCAGCAGCTTAGGCGGGAGGGACGCCTACGAGCAGTACTTC.

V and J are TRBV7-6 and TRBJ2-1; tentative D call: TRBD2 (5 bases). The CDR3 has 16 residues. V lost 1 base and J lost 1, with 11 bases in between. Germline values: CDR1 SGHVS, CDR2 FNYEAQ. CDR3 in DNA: TGTGCCAGCAGCTTAGGCTCTCTAGCATCCTACAATGAGCAGTTCTTC. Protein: CASSLGSLASYNEQFF.